This T cell receptor (beta chain) was observed in a study of blood T cell repertoires in COVID-19. Across the study: From the United States, Italy and Spain came samples of acute and convalescent COVID-19. From T cells, B-cell-depleted T cells, or PBMCs came the material, which was cDNA or gDNA.

With 5 bases removed from V and 0 bases from J, the gap between germline ends came to 14 bases. The length of the CDR3 is 15 residues. Germline assignment: CDR1 LGHDT and CDR2 YNNKEL (reference sequence). How the authors handled the data: By means of reference gene primer amplification, nucleated cell counts were estimated. TCRdb keeps only in-frame clones here, not all; method: immunoSEQ multiplex PCR. V, J and clone size are taken as reported in that table, and D and trimming were inferred from the DNA itself. The table lists 95,000 to 150,000 clones, around 87% of them singletons. Sequencing was carried out using peripheral blood. The receptor was isolated from a woman between 65 and 79 years old with acute or convalescent COVID-19. The chain combines TRBV3-1 (or the pseudogene TRBV3-2) with TRBJ2-7; D gene unclear. CDR3 DNA sequence: TGTGCCAGCAGCAATGAAACACGAAACTCCTACGAGCAGTACTTC. Its protein product is CASSNETRNSYEQYF.